The T cell receptor (beta chain) under discussion was sequenced for a study of Graves' ophthalmopathy and Graves' hyperthyroidism. The length of the CDR3 is 15 residues. The V gene lost 6 bases and the J gene lost 1 base, with 13 bases spanning the gap. Germline CDR1 reads MNHEY; CDR2 reads SVGEGT. CDR3 regions of TCR beta were amplified from RNA transcripts. First-round RT-PCR used HTBI primers; second-round multiplex PCR followed. TCRdb passed the multiplex PCR reads through MiXCR, listing each CDR3 protein once. The repertoire holds hundreds of thousands of distinct CDR3 sequences, with around 21% as singletons. Cases classed as stable hyperthyroidism had no ophthalmopathy within 18 months of follow-up. The diagnosis was founded upon clinical symptoms, serum thyroxine, TRAb, thyroid ultrasound and orbital computed tomography. Only a few counts were recorded for this clonotype.

The receptor was derived from a young woman with stable Graves' hyperthyroidism. Sequenced input: peripheral blood. This chain connects TRBV6-2 or TRBV6-3 to TRBJ1-5; D gene uncertain. The CDR3 region has the DNA TGTGCCAGCAGCTCCCACACTGGAAGCAATCAGCCCCAGCATTTT. This codes for CASSSHTGSNQPQHF.